This T cell receptor (beta chain) emerged from a study of T cell responses to AZD1222 COVID-19 vaccine. About this clone: Its antigen is not known.

Sequencing used immunoSEQ multiplex PCR; TCRdb keeps in-frame clones, though not all of them. This sample has about 8,000 clones, with roughly 90% found just once. Study-wide points: Repertoire sampling occurred only after the peak T cell response. Regions 160-218 and 743-854 held dominance among vaccine-associated CD4 TCRs, which spanned spike. Epitopes outside B.1.351 and B.1.1.7 mutated regions reportedly drew nearly half of spike TCRs.

The ends lost 0 bases at V and 8 bases at J; junction bases unmatched: 5. Germline V gives CDR1 GTSNPN, CDR2 SVGIG (reference sequence). The CDR3 is 13 amino acids. This receptor was obtained from an adult who received the AZD1222 COVID-19 vaccine. The chain employs TRBV30 and TRBJ1-2; 8 bases match TRBD1. Sample: peripheral blood, taken 28 days after the second AZD1222 dose. Here the CDR3 reads CAWSVQGAGGYTF. For the CDR3, the DNA is TGTGCCTGGAGTGTCCAGGGGGCAGGGGGCTACACCTTC.